Included here is one T cell receptor (beta chain) sequence, with context. This table comes from immunoSEQ multiplex PCR, and its TCRdb copy is limited to in-frame clones, with some not included. The table includes about 120,000 clones, under 90% detected once. The data belong to a study of blood T cell repertoires in COVID-19. Study overall: The analysed material was cDNA or gDNA that came from T cells, B-cell-depleted T cells, or PBMCs.

The germline V gene encodes CDR1 ENHRY and CDR2 SYGVKD. J lost 0 bases, V lost 6 bases, and 6 bases had no gene match. The CDR3 is made up of 18 amino acids. V and J are TRBV10-3 and TRBJ2-2; 14 bases align to TRBD2. Sequenced: peripheral blood. This clonotype was obtained from a man between 60 and 70 years old with acute or convalescent COVID-19. For the CDR3, the DNA is TGTGCCATCAGCGCCGTGGGACTAGCGGGAGCGAACACCGGGGAGCTGTTTTTT. Protein sequence: CAISAVGLAGANTGELFF.